These T cell receptor beta chains were read from a single sample in a study of beta chain features in type 1 diabetes. The table came from immunoSEQ multiplex PCR; TCRdb's copy has only in-frame clones and leaves some out. Counted here are approximately 140,000 clones, around a tenth occurring once; the ten biggest clones make up 0.55% to 0.75%. The sequencing sample was made of central memory CD4+ T cells from blood. These receptor sequences come from a woman between 40 and 50 years old in good health. The CDR3 runs from the conserved cysteine through the conserved F or W. The order of the fields is CDR3 DNA, CDR3 protein, D gene, V gene, J gene, clone size. D genes are given only for firm matches. Size is omitted from some rows. Given values are once, few, many or a class for expanded clones.

DNA: TGTGCCAGCAGGACTAGCGGGGGTTACACCGGGGAGCTGTTTTTT; CDR3: CASRTSGGYTGELFF; D: TRBD2; V: TRBV2; J: TRBJ2-2; size: .
DNA: TGTGCCAGCTCACCCGGTAAAGAGACCCAGTACTTC; CDR3: CASSPGKETQYF; D: .; V: TRBV18; J: TRBJ2-5; size: many
DNA: TGTGCCAGCTCACCACCGACGGCTTCGGGGGAGCAGTACTTC; CDR3: CASSPPTASGEQYF; D: .; V: TRBV18; J: TRBJ2-7; size: .
DNA: TGTGCCAGCAGCTTGGGGACAGCCACTCTCTCTGGAAACACCATATATTTT; CDR3: CASSLGTATLSGNTIYF; D: .; V: TRBV5-6; J: TRBJ1-3; size: .
DNA: TGTGCCAGCTCAGGGGACACCGAAAAACTGTTTTTT; CDR3: CASSGDTEKLFF; D: .; V: TRBV18; J: TRBJ1-4; size: few
DNA: TGCGCCAGCAGCCAAGAGCCCAGTGGGCAGGGAATTAACTATGGCTACACCTTC; CDR3: CASSQEPSGQGINYGYTF; D: .; V: TRBV4-3; J: TRBJ1-2; size: few
DNA: TGCGCCAGCAGCTTGTTGGCAGTGACTGAAGCTTTCTTT; CDR3: CASSLLAVTEAFF; D: .; V: TRBV5-1; J: TRBJ1-1; size: few
DNA: TGTGCCAGCAGCTTAGGACTCCCTGGGGAGACCCAGTACTTC; CDR3: CASSLGLPGETQYF; D: .; V: TRBV7-9; J: TRBJ2-5; size: few
DNA: TGTGCCAGCAGCCTCGACTACCGCTCCTACGAGCAGTACTTC; CDR3: CASSLDYRSYEQYF; D: .; V: TRBV7-9; J: TRBJ2-7; size: .
DNA: TGTGCCACCAGCGGTGAGGTTGTGCGAGGTGAAAAACTGTTTTTT; CDR3: CATSGEVVRGEKLFF; D: .; V: TRBV15; J: TRBJ1-4; size: few
DNA: TGTGCCAGCAGCTTTAGCCCCTTTCCCGGAAACACCATATATTTT; CDR3: CASSFSPFPGNTIYF; D: .; V: TRBV7-2; J: TRBJ1-3; size: .
DNA: TGTGCCAGCAGTGACCATAGCGGGGGAGGGACAGATACGCAGTATTTT; CDR3: CASSDHSGGGTDTQYF; D: TRBD2; V: TRBV25-1; J: TRBJ2-3; size: .
DNA: TGTGCCAGCGCACTAGCGGGCACAGATACGCAGTATTTT; CDR3: CASALAGTDTQYF; D: TRBD2; V: TRBV5-6; J: TRBJ2-3; size: .
DNA: TGTGCCAGCAGCGCCGGAGCGGGGACTAGCGGTACCTCCTACGAGCAGTACTTC; CDR3: CASSAGAGTSGTSYEQYF; D: TRBD2; V: TRBV9; J: TRBJ2-7; size: .
DNA: TGTGCCAGCAGCTTCCGGCTAGCGGGGAGCACAGATACGCAGTATTTT; CDR3: CASSFRLAGSTDTQYF; D: TRBD2; V: TRBV5-6; J: TRBJ2-3; size: .
DNA: TGTGCCAGCAGTTTATCGATCGGTTTTGAAGGGGACACTGAAGCTTTCTTT; CDR3: CASSLSIGFEGDTEAFF; D: .; V: TRBV27; J: TRBJ1-1; size: .
DNA: TGTGCCAGCAGCTCCTCGGGGGCCCAGTACTTC; CDR3: CASSSSGAQYF; D: .; V: TRBV6-5; J: TRBJ2-5; size: .
DNA: TGTGCCAGCAGTGTAGCGTCCAGGGCTACCGGGGAGCTGTTTTTT; CDR3: CASSVASRATGELFF; D: .; V: TRBV2; J: TRBJ2-2; size: .
DNA: TGTGCCAGCAGTTATCGGGACAGGCCGACCCAGTACTTC; CDR3: CASSYRDRPTQYF; D: TRBD1; V: TRBV6-6; J: TRBJ2-5; size: .
DNA: TGTGCCAGCAGTAAGGGCCTGGGGGGATCGACTCAGCCCCAGCATTTT; CDR3: CASSKGLGGSTQPQHF; D: .; V: TRBV28; J: TRBJ1-5; size: few
DNA: TGCGCCAGCAGTGAGAGTTCCAGGAATGAAAAACTGTTTTTT; CDR3: CASSESSRNEKLFF; D: .; V: TRBV10-1; J: TRBJ1-4; size: .
DNA: TGTGCCAGCAGCCAAGTGACAGGGGGTAACACTGAAGCTTTCTTT; CDR3: CASSQVTGGNTEAFF; D: TRBD1; V: TRBV14; J: TRBJ1-1; size: .
DNA: TGTGCCAGCAGTGTAGCGGGGGGTAGCACAGATACGCAGTATTTT; CDR3: CASSVAGGSTDTQYF; D: TRBD2; V: TRBV2; J: TRBJ2-3; size: few
DNA: TGTGCCAGCAGCGCTTCGACTAGCGGGGCGCGCGGGTCCCAGTACTTC; CDR3: CASSASTSGARGSQYF; D: TRBD2; V: TRBV5-4; J: TRBJ2-5; size: .
DNA: TGTGCCAGCAGTGAAAGGGGTACCAGAGAGCAGTACTTC; CDR3: CASSERGTREQYF; D: .; V: TRBV6-1; J: TRBJ2-7; size: few
DNA: TGTGCCAGCTCACCGGGCCCCGGACAGGGAAAAGAGACCCAGTACTTC; CDR3: CASSPGPGQGKETQYF; D: TRBD1; V: TRBV18; J: TRBJ2-5; size: many